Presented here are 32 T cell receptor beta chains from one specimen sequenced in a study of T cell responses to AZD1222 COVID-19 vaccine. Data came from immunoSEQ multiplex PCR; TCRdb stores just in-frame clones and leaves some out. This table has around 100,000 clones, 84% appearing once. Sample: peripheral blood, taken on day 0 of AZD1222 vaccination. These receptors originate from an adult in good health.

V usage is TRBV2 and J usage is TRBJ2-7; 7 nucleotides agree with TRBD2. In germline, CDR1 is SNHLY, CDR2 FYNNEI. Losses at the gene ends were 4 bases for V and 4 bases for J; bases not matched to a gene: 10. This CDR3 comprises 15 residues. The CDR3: CASSGRAGVGYEQYF. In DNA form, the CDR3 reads TGTGCCAGCAGTGGCCGCGCGGGAGTGGGGTACGAGCAGTACTTC.

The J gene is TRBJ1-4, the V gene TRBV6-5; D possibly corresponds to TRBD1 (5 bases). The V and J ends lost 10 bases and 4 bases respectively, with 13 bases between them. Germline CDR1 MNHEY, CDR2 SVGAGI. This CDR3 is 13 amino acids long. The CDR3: CATTGRFNEKLFF. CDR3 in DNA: TGTGCCACCACGGGACGGTTTAATGAAAAACTGTTTTTT.

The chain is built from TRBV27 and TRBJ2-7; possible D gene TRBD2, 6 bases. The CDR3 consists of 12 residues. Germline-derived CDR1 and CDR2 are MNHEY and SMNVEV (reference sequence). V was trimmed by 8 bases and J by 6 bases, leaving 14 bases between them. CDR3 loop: CASGRGNGEQYF. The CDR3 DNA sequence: TGTGCCAGCGGGCGGGGCAACGGCGAGCAGTACTTC.

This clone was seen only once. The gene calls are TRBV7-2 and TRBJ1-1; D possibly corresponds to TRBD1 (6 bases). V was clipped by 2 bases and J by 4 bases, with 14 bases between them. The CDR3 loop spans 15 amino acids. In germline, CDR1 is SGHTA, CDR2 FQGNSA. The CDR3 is CASSLFRQGSTEAFF. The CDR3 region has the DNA TGTGCCAGCAGCTTATTTAGGCAGGGGAGCACTGAAGCTTTCTTT.

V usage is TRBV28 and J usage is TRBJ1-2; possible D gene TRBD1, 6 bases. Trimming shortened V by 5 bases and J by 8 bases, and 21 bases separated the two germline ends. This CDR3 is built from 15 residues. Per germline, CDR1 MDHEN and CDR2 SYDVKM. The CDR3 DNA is TGTGCCAGCAGTAGGCTCCCTTCAGGGGCTCGGGGCTACACCTTC. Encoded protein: CASSRLPSGARGYTF.

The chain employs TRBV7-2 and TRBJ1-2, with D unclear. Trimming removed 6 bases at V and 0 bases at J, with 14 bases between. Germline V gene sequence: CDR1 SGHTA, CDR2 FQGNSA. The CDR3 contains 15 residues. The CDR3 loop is CASSPLAVPNYGYTF. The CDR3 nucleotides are TGTGCCAGCAGTCCGCTGGCGGTCCCTAACTATGGCTACACCTTC.

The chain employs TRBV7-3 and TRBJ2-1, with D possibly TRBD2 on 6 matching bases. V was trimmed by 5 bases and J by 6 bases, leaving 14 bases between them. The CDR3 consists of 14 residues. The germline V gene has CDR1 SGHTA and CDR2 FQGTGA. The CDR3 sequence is CASSLGTSGNEQFF. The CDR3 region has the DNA TGTGCCAGCAGCCTAGGGACTTCCGGCAATGAGCAGTTCTTC.

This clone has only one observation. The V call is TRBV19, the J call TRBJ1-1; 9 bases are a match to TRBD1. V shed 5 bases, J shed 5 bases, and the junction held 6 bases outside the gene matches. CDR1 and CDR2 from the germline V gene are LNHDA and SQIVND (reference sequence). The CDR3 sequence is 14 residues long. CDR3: CASSQDRGVTEAFF. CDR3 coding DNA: TGTGCCAGTAGTCAGGACAGGGGAGTGACTGAAGCTTTCTTT.

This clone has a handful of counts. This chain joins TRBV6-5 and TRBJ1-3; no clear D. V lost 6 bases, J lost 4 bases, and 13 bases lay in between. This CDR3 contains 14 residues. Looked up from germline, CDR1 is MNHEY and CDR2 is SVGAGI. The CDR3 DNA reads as TGTGCCAGCAGCCGGACCTGGAGGGGAAACACCATATATTTT. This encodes CASSRTWRGNTIYF.

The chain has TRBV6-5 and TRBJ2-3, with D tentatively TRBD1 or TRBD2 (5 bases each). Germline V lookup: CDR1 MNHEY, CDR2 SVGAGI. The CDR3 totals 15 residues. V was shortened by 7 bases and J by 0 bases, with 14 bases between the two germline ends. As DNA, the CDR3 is TGTGCCAGCAAAGGGGCCGGCGGGAGCACAGATACGCAGTATTTT. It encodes CASKGAGGSTDTQYF.

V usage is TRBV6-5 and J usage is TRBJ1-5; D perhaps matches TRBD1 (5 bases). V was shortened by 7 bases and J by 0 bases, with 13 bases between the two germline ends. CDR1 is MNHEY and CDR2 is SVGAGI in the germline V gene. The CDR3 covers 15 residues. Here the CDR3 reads CASNRQQDSNQPQHF. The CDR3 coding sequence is TGTGCCAGCAACCGACAGCAAGATAGCAATCAGCCCCAGCATTTT.

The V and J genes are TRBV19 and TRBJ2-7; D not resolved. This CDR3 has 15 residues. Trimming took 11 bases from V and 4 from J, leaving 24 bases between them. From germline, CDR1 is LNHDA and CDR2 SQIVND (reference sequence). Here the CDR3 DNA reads TGTGCCTGTGCGCCGTGGGATCTGATTCTTTACGAGCAGTACTTC. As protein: CACAPWDLILYEQYF.

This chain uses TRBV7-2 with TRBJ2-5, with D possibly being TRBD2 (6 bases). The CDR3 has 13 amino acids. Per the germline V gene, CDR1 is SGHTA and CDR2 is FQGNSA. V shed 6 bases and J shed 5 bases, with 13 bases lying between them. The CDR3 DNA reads TGTGCCAGCAGACGGGGGAGCCAGGAGACCCAGTACTTC. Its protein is CASRRGSQETQYF. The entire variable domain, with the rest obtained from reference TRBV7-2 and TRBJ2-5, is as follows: GAGVSQSPSNKVTEKGKDVELRCDPISGHTALYWYRQSLGQGLEFLIYFQGNSAPDKSGLPSDRFSAERTGGSVSTLTIQRTQQEDSAVYLCASRRGSQETQYFGPGTRLLVL.

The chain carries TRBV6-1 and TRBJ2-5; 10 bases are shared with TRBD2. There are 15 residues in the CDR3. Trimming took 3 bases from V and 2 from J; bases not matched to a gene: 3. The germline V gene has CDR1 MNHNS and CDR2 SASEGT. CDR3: CASSDRTSGQETQYF. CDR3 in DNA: TGTGCCAGCAGTGATCGGACTAGCGGTCAAGAGACCCAGTACTTC.

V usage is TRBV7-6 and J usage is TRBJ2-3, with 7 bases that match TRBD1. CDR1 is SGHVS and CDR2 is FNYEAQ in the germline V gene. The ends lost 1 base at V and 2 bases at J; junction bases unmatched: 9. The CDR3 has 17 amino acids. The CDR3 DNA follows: TGTGCCAGCAGCTTAGGAGGCCCGGGACAGAACACAGATACGCAGTATTTT. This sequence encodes CASSLGGPGQNTDTQYF.

The CDR3 is CASSLNLYNEQFF. The CDR3, as DNA: TGTGCCAGCAGCTTAAACTTATACAATGAGCAGTTCTTC. The chain employs TRBV11-3 and TRBJ2-1; D not resolved. Trimming shortened V by 2 bases and J by 4 bases, and 6 bases separated the two germline ends. Germline CDR1 and CDR2: SGHNT and YENEEA. The CDR3 is 13 amino acids.

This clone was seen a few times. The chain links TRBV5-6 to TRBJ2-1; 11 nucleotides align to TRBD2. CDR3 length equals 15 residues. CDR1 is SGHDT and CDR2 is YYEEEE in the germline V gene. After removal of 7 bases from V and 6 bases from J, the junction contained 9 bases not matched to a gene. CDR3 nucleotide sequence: TGTGCCAGCTTAATAGGGACTAGCGGACGCAATGAGCAGTTCTTC. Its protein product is CASLIGTSGRNEQFF. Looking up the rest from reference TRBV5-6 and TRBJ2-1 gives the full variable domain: DAGVTQSPTHLIKTRGQQVTLRCSPKSGHDTVSWYQQALGQGPQFIFQYYEEEERQRGNFPDRFSGHQFPNYSSELNVNALLLGDSALYLCASLIGTSGRNEQFFGPGTRLTVL.

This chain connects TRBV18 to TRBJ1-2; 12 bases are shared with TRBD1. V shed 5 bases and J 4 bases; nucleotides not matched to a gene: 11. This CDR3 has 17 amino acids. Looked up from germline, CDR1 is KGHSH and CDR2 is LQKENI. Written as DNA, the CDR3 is TGTGCCAGCTCATCCGGGACAGGGGGCGATGGTGCCTATGGCTACACCTTC. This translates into CASSSGTGGDGAYGYTF.

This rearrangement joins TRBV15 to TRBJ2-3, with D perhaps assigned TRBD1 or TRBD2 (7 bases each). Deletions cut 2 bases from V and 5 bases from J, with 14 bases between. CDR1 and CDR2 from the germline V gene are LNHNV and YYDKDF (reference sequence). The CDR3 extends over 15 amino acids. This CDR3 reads CATSRSRGGIDTQYF. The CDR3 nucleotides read TGTGCCACCAGCAGATCCAGGGGGGGGATAGATACGCAGTATTTT. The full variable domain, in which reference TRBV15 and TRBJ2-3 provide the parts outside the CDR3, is DAMVIQNPRYQVTQFGKPVTLSCSQTLNHNVMYWYQQKSSQAPKLLFHYYDKDFNNEADTPDNFQSRRPNTSFCFLDIRSPGLGDTAMYLCATSRSRGGIDTQYFGPGTRLTVL.

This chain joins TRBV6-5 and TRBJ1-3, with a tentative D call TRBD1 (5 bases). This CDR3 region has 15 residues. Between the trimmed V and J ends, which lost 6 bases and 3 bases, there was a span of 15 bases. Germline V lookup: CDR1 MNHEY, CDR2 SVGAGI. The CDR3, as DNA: TGTGCCAGCAGCCGATCTGCGGGGGGTGGAAACACCATATATTTT. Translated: CASSRSAGGGNTIYF.

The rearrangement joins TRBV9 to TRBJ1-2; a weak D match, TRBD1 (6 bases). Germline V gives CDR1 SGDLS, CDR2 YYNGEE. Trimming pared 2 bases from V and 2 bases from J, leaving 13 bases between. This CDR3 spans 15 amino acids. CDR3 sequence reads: CASSVGQSLNYGYTF. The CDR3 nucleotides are TGTGCCAGCAGCGTTGGACAGAGTTTAAACTATGGCTACACCTTC.

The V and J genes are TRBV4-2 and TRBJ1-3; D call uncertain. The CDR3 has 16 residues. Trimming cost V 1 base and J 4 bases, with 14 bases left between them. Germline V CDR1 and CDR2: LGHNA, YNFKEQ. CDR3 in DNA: TGTGCCAGCAGCCAAGCGAGGCGGTATCTGGGAAACACCATATATTTT. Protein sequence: CASSQARRYLGNTIYF.

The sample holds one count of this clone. The CDR3 loop reads CASSFSQGANEQFF. For the CDR3, the DNA is TGTGCCAGCAGCTTTAGCCAGGGGGCCAATGAGCAGTTCTTC. V gene TRBV7-6 combines with J gene TRBJ2-1, with 8 bases aligning to TRBD1. Looked up from germline, CDR1 is SGHVS and CDR2 is FNYEAQ. CDR3 length: 14 residues. The V segment lost 3 bases and the J segment 6 bases; nucleotides outside the gene matches: 4. The whole variable domain, remainder taken from reference TRBV7-6 and TRBJ2-1, is GAGVSQSPRYKVTKRGQDVALRCDPISGHVSLYWYRQALGQGPEFLTYFNYEAQQDKSGLPNDRFSAERPEGSISTLTIQRTEQRDSAMYRCASSFSQGANEQFFGPGTRLTVL.

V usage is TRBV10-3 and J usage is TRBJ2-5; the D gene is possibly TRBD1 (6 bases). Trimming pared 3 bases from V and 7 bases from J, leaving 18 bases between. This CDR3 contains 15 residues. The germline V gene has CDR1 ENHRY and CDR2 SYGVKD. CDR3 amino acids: CAISDPGQRGTTQYF. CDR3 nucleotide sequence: TGTGCCATCAGTGACCCCGGACAGCGAGGGACGACCCAGTACTTC.

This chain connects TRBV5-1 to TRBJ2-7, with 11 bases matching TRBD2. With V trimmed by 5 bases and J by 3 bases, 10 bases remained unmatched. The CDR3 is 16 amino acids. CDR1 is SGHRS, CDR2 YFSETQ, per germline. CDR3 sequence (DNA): TGCGCCAGCAGACTCACCCCACTAGCGGGAGTCTACGAGCAGTACTTC. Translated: CASRLTPLAGVYEQYF.

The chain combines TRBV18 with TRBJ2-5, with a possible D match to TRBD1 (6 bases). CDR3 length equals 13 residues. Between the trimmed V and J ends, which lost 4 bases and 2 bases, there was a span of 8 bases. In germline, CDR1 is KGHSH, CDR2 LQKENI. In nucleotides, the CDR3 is TGTGCCAGCTCACGGGGGCAACAAGAGACCCAGTACTTC. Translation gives CASSRGQQETQYF.

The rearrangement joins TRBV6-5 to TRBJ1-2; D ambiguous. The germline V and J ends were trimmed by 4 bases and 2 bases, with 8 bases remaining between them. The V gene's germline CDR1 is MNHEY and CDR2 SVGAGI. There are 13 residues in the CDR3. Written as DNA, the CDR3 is TGTGCCAGCAGTTCCGGACGGAACTATGGCTACACCTTC. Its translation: CASSSGRNYGYTF.

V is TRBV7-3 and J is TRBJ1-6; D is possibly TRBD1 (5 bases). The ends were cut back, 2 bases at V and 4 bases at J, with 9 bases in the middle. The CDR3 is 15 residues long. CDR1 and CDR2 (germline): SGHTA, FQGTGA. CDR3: CASSLGHPYNSPLHF. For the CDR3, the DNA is TGTGCCAGCAGCTTAGGACACCCATATAATTCACCCCTCCACTTT.

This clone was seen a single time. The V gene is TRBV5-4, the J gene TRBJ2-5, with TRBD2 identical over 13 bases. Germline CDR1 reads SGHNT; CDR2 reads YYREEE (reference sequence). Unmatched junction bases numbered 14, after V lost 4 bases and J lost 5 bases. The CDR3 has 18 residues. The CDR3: CASSLGLAGAVARETQYF. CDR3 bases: TGTGCCAGCAGCCTCGGACTAGCGGGGGCAGTAGCGCGGGAGACCCAGTACTTC.

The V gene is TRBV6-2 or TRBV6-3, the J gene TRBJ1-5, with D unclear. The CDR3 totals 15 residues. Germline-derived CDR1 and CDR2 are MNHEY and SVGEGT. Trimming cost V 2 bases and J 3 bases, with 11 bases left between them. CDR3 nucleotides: TGTGCCAGCAGTTACGATCTCCAATACAATCAGCCCCAGCATTTT. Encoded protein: CASSYDLQYNQPQHF.

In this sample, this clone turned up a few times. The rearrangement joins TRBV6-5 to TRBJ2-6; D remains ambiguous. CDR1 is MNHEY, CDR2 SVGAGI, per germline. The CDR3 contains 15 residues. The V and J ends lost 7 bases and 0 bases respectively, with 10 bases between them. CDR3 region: CASTFRFSGANVLTF. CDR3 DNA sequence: TGTGCCAGCACATTCCGGTTCTCTGGGGCCAACGTCCTGACTTTC.

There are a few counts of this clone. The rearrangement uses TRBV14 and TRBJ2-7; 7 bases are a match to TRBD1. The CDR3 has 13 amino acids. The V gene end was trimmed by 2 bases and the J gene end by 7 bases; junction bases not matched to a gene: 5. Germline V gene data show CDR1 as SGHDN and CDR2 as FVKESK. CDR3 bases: TGTGCCAGCAGCCAAAGGGGGCGCTGGGAGCAGTACTTC. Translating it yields CASSQRGRWEQYF.